This T cell receptor beta chain came from a study of vaccination effects on CD4 cells after COVID-19. Measured with immunoSEQ multiplex PCR; TCRdb has only the in-frame clones, and not every one. This sample has tens of thousands of clones, with about four fifths found just once. This clone was picked up one time. Its antigen remains unidentified. Antigen-specific CD4+ T cell clonotypes were called by their expansion after viral peptide-pool culture in ViraFEST. The culture ran for 9 to 11 days, and then CD4+ T cells were isolated. Vaccine recipients lacked prior SARS-CoV-2 infection and had negative nucleocapsid antibodies. On days 3 and 7, fresh IL-2 medium replaced half the medium. Unmatched junction bases numbered 11, after V lost 4 bases and J lost 3 bases. The CDR3 totals 17 residues. Germline-derived CDR1 and CDR2 are LGHDT and YNNKEL (reference sequence).

The source material was CD4+ T cells from PBMCs cultured with HCoV-NL63 spike peptides, sampled before COVID-19 vaccination. The TCR originated in a human donor who received a COVID-19 vaccine. The chain links TRBV3-1 (or the pseudogene TRBV3-2) to TRBJ1-4, with 7 bases fitting TRBD1. As DNA, the CDR3 is TGTGCCAGCAGCCGAAAAAGTAGGGGGCTTGCTAATGAAAAACTGTTTTTT. Protein product: CASSRKSRGLANEKLFF.